A selection of T cell receptor beta chains follows, all from one sample in a study of cytotoxic CD8 clonotypes in ibrutinib-treated CLL. The protocol was immunoSEQ multiplex PCR, while the TCRdb copy is restricted to in-frame clones and leaves out a portion. The repertoire includes 250,000 to 350,000 clones, 70% to 80% of them detected once, and about 6% sits in the top ten. Here the sequenced sample was PBMCs, taken at disease progression, from a patient treated with ibrutinib. These receptors all come from a human donor with chronic lymphocytic leukemia. Each CDR3 is given with its conserved first and last residue. Each record gives: J gene, V gene, clone size, D gene, CDR3 DNA, CDR3 protein. A D gene is named only where the DNA matches it firmly. Some rows have no size entry. The others give once, few or many, or a class for an expanded clone.

>TRBJ2-7|TRBV18|.|TRBD1
TGTGCCAGCTCAACCAAGACAGGGGCGTTCTACGAGCAGTACTTC
CASSTKTGAFYEQYF
>TRBJ2-3|TRBV9|.|.
TGTGCCAGCAGCGACGGGTGGCAGGGGTGGAGGGATACGCAGTATTTT
CASSDGWQGWRDTQYF
>TRBJ1-4|TRBV15|.|.
TGTGCCACCAGCAGAGATCTCCGGTCAACTAATGAAAAACTGTTTTTT
CATSRDLRSTNEKLFF
>TRBJ2-2|TRBV25-1|.|.
TGTGCCAGCAGTGAATATGCAGGCACCGGGGAGCTGTTTTTT
CASSEYAGTGELFF
>TRBJ2-7|TRBV7-9|.|.
TGTGCCAGCAGCTTAAACCCCCGGCAGGGGAAGATTTACGAGCAGTACTTC
CASSLNPRQGKIYEQYF
>TRBJ2-6|TRBV18|few|TRBD1
TGTGCCAGCTCCCCGGGACAGCCCAACTCTGGGGCCAACGTCCTGACTTTC
CASSPGQPNSGANVLTF
>TRBJ2-3|TRBV6-1|few|.
TGTGCCATCCGAGCTGGAAGCACAGATACGCAGTATTTT
CAIRAGSTDTQYF
>TRBJ2-3|TRBV7-2|.|TRBD2
TGTGCCAGCAGCTTAGGAGCGGGAACCCCTAGCACAGATACGCAGTATTTT
CASSLGAGTPSTDTQYF
>TRBJ2-3|TRBV19|.|.
TGTGCCAGTAGTATAGATAAGGGGCGGTCAGATACGCAGTATTTT
CASSIDKGRSDTQYF
>TRBJ1-1|TRBV7-2|.|.
TGTGCCAGCAGCTTAGATGGGGCACGGCAATGGAACACTGAAGCTTTCTTT
CASSLDGARQWNTEAFF
>TRBJ2-5|TRBV13|.|.
TGTGCCAGCAGCTTACGGGCTACTCAAGAGACCCAGTACTTC
CASSLRATQETQYF
>TRBJ2-4|TRBV9|.|.
TGTGCCAGCAGCGAAACCGAAGGGGGGGGCGCAGGTGGCATTCAGTACTTC
CASSETEGGGAGGIQYF
>TRBJ2-1|TRBV9|.|.
TGTGCCAGCAGCGTAGAGCCCTCCTACAATGAGCAGTTCTTC
CASSVEPSYNEQFF
>TRBJ2-7|TRBV11-2|.|TRBD2
TGTGCCAGCAGCTTAGCCCCGGGGGGTGACTACGAGCAGTACTTC
CASSLAPGGDYEQYF
>TRBJ2-1|TRBV9|many|.
TGTGCCAGCAGCGTAACGTCCTACAATGAGCAGTTCTTC
CASSVTSYNEQFF
>TRBJ2-1|TRBV6-1|once|TRBD2
TGTGCCAGCAGTGAGAGTATAGCGGGGGTACGTGATGAGCAGTTCTTC
CASSESIAGVRDEQFF
>TRBJ2-2|TRBV21-1|.|.
TGTGCCAGCAAGGGCGTAGTATTAGCCGGGGAGCTGTTTTTT
CASKGVVLAGELFF
>TRBJ2-3|TRBV29-1|.|TRBD1
TGCAGCGTTGATACCGGGACAGGGGACACAGATACGCAGTATTTT
CSVDTGTGDTDTQYF
>TRBJ2-7|TRBV6-6|.|.
TGTGCCAGCAGTACTCGGCAGGGTTTGGACGAGCAGTACTTC
CASSTRQGLDEQYF
>TRBJ2-2|TRBV4-2|.|TRBD1
TGTGCCAGCAGCCCGACAGGGGTGGTGAACACCGGGGAGCTGTTTTTT
CASSPTGVVNTGELFF
>TRBJ2-7|TRBV11-2|.|TRBD1
TGTGCCAGCAGCCGGACAGGGGACTACGAGCAGTACTTC
CASSRTGDYEQYF
>TRBJ1-1|TRBV5-4|.|TRBD1
TGTGCCAGCAGCCTACCGACAGGGGGTAGCAACACTGAAGCTTTCTTT
CASSLPTGGSNTEAFF
>TRBJ1-4|TRBV29-1|.|.
TGCAGCGTTTCGGCAGGTGGGAATGAAAAACTGTTTTTT
CSVSAGGNEKLFF
>TRBJ1-2|TRBV4-2|.|TRBD1
TGTGCCAGCAGCCACGGGACAGACGGCTATGGCTACACCTTC
CASSHGTDGYGYTF
>TRBJ2-7|TRBV9|.|TRBD1
TGTGCCAGCAGCGGCCGGGACAGCTCCTACGAGCAGTACTTC
CASSGRDSSYEQYF
>TRBJ2-7|TRBV5-1|.|TRBD2
TGCGCCAGCAGCTTGGCGGGACTAGCGAACTACGAGCAGTACTTC
CASSLAGLANYEQYF
>TRBJ2-7|TRBV12-5|.|.
TGTGCTAGTGGACAACTAGGCTCAATCGCCCCCGAGCAGTACTTC
CASGQLGSIAPEQYF
>TRBJ2-7|TRBV19|.|TRBD2
TGTGCCAGTAGTTCAGCTAGCGGGAGCTCCTACGAGCAGTACTTC
CASSSASGSSYEQYF
>TRBJ1-5|TRBV10-1|few|.
TGCGCCAGCAGTGGGCGGGGCCATCAGCCCCAGCATTTT
CASSGRGHQPQHF
>TRBJ1-2|TRBV5-6|few|.
TGTGCCAGCAGACCTAGGGACCGTGGCTACACCTTC
CASRPRDRGYTF
>TRBJ2-6|TRBV7-9|.|TRBD2
TGTGCCAGCAGCGCGGGAGAGGCTGGGGCCAACGTCCTGACTTTC
CASSAGEAGANVLTF
>TRBJ2-5|TRBV7-2|once|.
TGTGCCAGCAGCTTAGTTGAGGGGCCCACGGAGACCCAGTACTTC
CASSLVEGPTETQYF
>TRBJ2-7|TRBV4-1|few|.
TGCGCCAGCAGCCAAGTGCACCTAGGTACCGAGCAGTACTTC
CASSQVHLGTEQYF
>TRBJ2-3|TRBV9|.|.
TGTGCCAGCACCCGAGGGGGGAGGCGATCAGATACGCAGTATTTT
CASTRGGRRSDTQYF
>TRBJ2-7|TRBV5-1|.|.
TGCGCCAGCAGCCACGGGGGCGAGCAGTACTTC
CASSHGGEQYF
>TRBJ2-3|TRBV2|.|TRBD2
TGTGCCAGCAGCGGGAGGGGCCTCAAATATACGCAGTATTTT
CASSGRGLKYTQYF
>TRBJ2-1|TRBV7-2|.|.
TGTGCCAGCAGCTTTCGGGGGCTCTACAATGAGCAGTTCTTC
CASSFRGLYNEQFF
>TRBJ2-7|TRBV19|.|TRBD1
TGTGCCAGTAGTCCCCCGGGACAGGGCTTTCTCTACGAGCAGTACTTC
CASSPPGQGFLYEQYF
>TRBJ2-3|TRBV10-3|few|.
TGTGCCATCAGTGCGGCAGTAGCTAACACAGATACGCAGTATTTT
CAISAAVANTDTQYF